Presented here are 11 T cell receptor beta chains from one specimen sequenced in a study of control samples from healthy donors and cancer patients (dated by TCRdb to the early 2020s). Library preparation used the immunoSEQ multiplex PCR assay. Entries here come from immuneACCESS through TCRdb and include only in-frame sequences with V and J called. Some clones fail to appear in such tables; in the studies checked, an unresolved V gene covers under half of the shortfall, and the cause of the remainder is unknown. The sample table lists around 120,000 clones, around 87% of them with a count of one. The leading ten clones occupy 1.1% of the sample. Sequenced input: PBMCs. Source of these receptors: a woman aged 45-65 years with colorectal cancer.

The V call is TRBV30, the J call TRBJ2-1; 9 positions agree with TRBD1. Germline-derived CDR1 and CDR2 are GTSNPN and SVGIG (reference sequence). J lost 14 bases, V lost 3 bases, and 14 bases had no gene match. There are 14 residues in the CDR3. CDR3 bases: TGTGCCTGGAGACCACCGGGACAGGGCTTCAACGAGTTCTTC. Protein: CAWRPPGQGFNEFF.

The chain couples TRBV9 to TRBJ2-1, with 16 bases aligning to TRBD2. CDR1 and CDR2 from the germline V gene are SGDLS and YYNGEE. After removal of 3 bases from V and 3 bases from J, the junction contained 12 bases not matched to a gene. The CDR3 contains 20 residues. In DNA form, the CDR3 reads TGTGCCAGCAGCGCGGTGGGCGGGACTAGCGGGAGGGACAGCTACAATGAGCAGTTCTTC. It encodes CASSAVGGTSGRDSYNEQFF. The whole variable domain, filled in from reference TRBV9 and TRBJ2-1, reads DSGVTQTPKHLITATGQRVTLRCSPRSGDLSVYWYQQSLDQGLQFLIQYYNGEERAKGNILERFSAQQFPDLHSELNLSSLELGDSALYFCASSAVGGTSGRDSYNEQFFGPGTRLTVL.

V and J are TRBV5-6 and TRBJ1-1; TRBD1 aligns across 8 bases. V lost 0 bases to trimming and J lost 5 bases; unmatched junction nucleotides: 3. Germline V gene sequence: CDR1 SGHDT, CDR2 YYEEEE. The CDR3 is made up of 14 amino acids. The CDR3 loop reads CASSLVTGGTEAFF. Written as DNA, the CDR3 is TGTGCCAGCAGCTTGGTAACAGGGGGAACTGAAGCTTTCTTT.

For the CDR3, the DNA is TGCGCCAGCAGCTTCCTTTCTAGCACAGATACGCAGTATTTT. Translation: CASSFLSSTDTQYF. The chain links TRBV5-1 to TRBJ2-3; D gene unclear. Trimming shortened V by 2 bases and J by 0 bases, and 7 bases separated the two germline ends. Looked up from germline, CDR1 is SGHRS and CDR2 is YFSETQ. CDR3 length: 14 amino acids.

V and J are TRBV6-6 and TRBJ2-2, with TRBD2 identical over 7 bases. The ends lost 7 bases at V and 4 bases at J; junction bases unmatched: 9. The CDR3 spans 15 residues. Germline values: CDR1 MNHNY, CDR2 SVGAGI (reference sequence). Here the CDR3 reads CASILGEGATGELFF. The CDR3 DNA is TGTGCCAGCATCCTCGGGGAGGGCGCCACCGGGGAGCTGTTTTTT.

This chain joins TRBV2 and TRBJ1-3, with D possibly matching TRBD1 (6 bases). The V gene lost 4 bases and the J gene lost 3 bases, with 10 bases spanning the gap. The CDR3 sequence is 14 residues long. The germline V gene encodes CDR1 SNHLY and CDR2 FYNNEI. CDR3 sequence: CASSVQGHGNTIYF. CDR3 coding DNA: TGTGCCAGCAGTGTGCAGGGGCATGGAAACACCATATATTTT.

The chain couples TRBV10-1 to TRBJ2-2; 9 nucleotides match TRBD2. The CDR3 runs to 16 residues. Germline V lookup: CDR1 WNHNN, CDR2 SYGVQD (reference sequence). V was pared by 4 bases and J by 0 bases, with 3 bases of the junction left unmatched. CDR3 in amino acids: CASSVSSGANTGELFF. DNA for the CDR3: TGCGCCAGCAGTGTGTCTAGCGGGGCGAACACCGGGGAGCTGTTTTTT.

The gene calls are TRBV6-5 and TRBJ1-5; TRBD1 matches at 7 bases. V shed 6 bases and J 6 bases; nucleotides not matched to a gene: 8. CDR3 size: 14 residues. CDR1 and CDR2 (germline): MNHEY, SVGAGI. The CDR3 bases are TGTGCCAGCAGCGACTACAGGGGTACTCAGCCCCAGCATTTT. As protein: CASSDYRGTQPQHF.

V and J are TRBV19 and TRBJ2-2, with D maybe TRBD1 (5 bases). CDR1 and CDR2 (germline): LNHDA, SQIVND (reference sequence). This CDR3 spans 14 amino acids. The V end was cut by 4 bases, the J end by 7 bases, with 13 bases between. CDR3 DNA sequence: TGTGCCAGTAGTACACAGGTTTTGGGCGGGGAGCTGTTTTTT. This encodes CASSTQVLGGELFF.

This rearrangement joins TRBV3-1 (or the pseudogene TRBV3-2) to TRBJ1-1; the D is unclear. CDR3 length equals 13 residues. V lost 1 base to trimming and J lost 5 bases, with 8 bases between them. Germline lookup yields CDR1 LGHDT and CDR2 YNNKEL (reference sequence). CDR3 DNA sequence: TGTGCCAGCAGCCAAGTTGGGCTAACTGAAGCTTTCTTT. Encoded protein: CASSQVGLTEAFF.

The chain carries TRBV19 and TRBJ2-7; no clear D. The CDR3 runs 11 residues. V was shortened by 10 bases and J by 4 bases, with 11 bases between the two germline ends. In germline, CDR1 is LNHDA, CDR2 SQIVND (reference sequence). The DNA of the CDR3 is TGTGCCACCACTGTAGGTTACGAGCAGTACTTC. Its translation is CATTVGYEQYF.